The sequence of this TCR beta chain was determined in a study of T cell changes during pregnancy in multiple sclerosis. TCRdb's copy holds only in-frame clones and misses some; the assay was immunoSEQ multiplex PCR. The sample holds 55,000 to 70,000 clones, more than 85% seen once. Germline CDR1 reads SGHRS; CDR2 reads YFSETQ. This CDR3 has 14 residues. V was pared by 5 bases and J by 1 base, with 12 bases between. The sequencing used CD4+ T cells from peripheral blood mononuclear cells, collected in the third trimester of pregnancy. This sequence was found in a female donor with multiple sclerosis, enrolled in a pregnancy study. The chain carries TRBV5-1 and TRBJ1-1, with no clear D. The CDR3 coding sequence is TGCGCCAGCAGACCGTCGGCGGCGAACACTGAAGCTTTCTTT. The encoded protein is CASRPSAANTEAFF.